Listed below are T cell receptor beta chains from one sample, sequenced in a study of identical twins. TCRdb itself ran the 5' RACE reads through MiXCR, one entry per CDR3 protein. The sample shows hundreds of thousands of distinct CDR3 sequences, about 12% of them seen only once. These data were likewise used in another study, on yellow fever vaccine responses in identical twins.

The sample taken for sequencing was CD8+ T cells sorted from blood. These TCRs come from a woman aged 18-29 years in good health. The CDR3 runs from the conserved cysteine through the conserved F or W. The D gene is left open where the match is weak. Size values are once, few and many counts, or a class for expanded clones, and some rows have none.

j_call: TRBJ1-1
d_call: .
clone_size: many
v_call: TRBV4-1
cdr3_aa: CASSQDPGDWNTEAFF
cdr3_nt: TGCGCCAGCAGCCAAGATCCAGGGGATTGGAACACTGAAGCTTTCTTT

j_call: TRBJ2-5
d_call: .
clone_size: few
v_call: TRBV7-6
cdr3_aa: CASSHPTPAGPGEETQYF
cdr3_nt: TGTGCCAGCAGTCACCCTACTCCAGCGGGCCCTGGGGAAGAGACCCAGTACTTC

j_call: TRBJ1-2
d_call: .
clone_size: few
v_call: TRBV4-2
cdr3_aa: CASSQDPGPGTYGYTF
cdr3_nt: TGTGCCAGCAGCCAAGATCCCGGCCCCGGGACCTATGGCTACACCTTC

j_call: TRBJ2-7
d_call: TRBD2
clone_size: many
v_call: TRBV3-1
cdr3_aa: CASSQGTSGRYEQYF
cdr3_nt: TGTGCCAGCAGCCAAGGGACTAGCGGGAGGTACGAGCAGTACTTC

j_call: TRBJ2-7
d_call: TRBD2
clone_size: .
v_call: TRBV20-1
cdr3_aa: CSARDPGLAGDSYEQYF
cdr3_nt: TGCAGTGCTAGAGATCCTGGACTAGCGGGGGACTCCTACGAGCAGTACTTC

j_call: TRBJ1-1
d_call: .
clone_size: .
v_call: TRBV18
cdr3_aa: CASSSEKNTEAFF
cdr3_nt: TGTGCCAGCTCGTCCGAAAAGAACACTGAAGCTTTCTTT

j_call: TRBJ2-1
d_call: .
clone_size: .
v_call: TRBV27
cdr3_aa: CASSKDSRSYNEQFF
cdr3_nt: TGTGCCAGCAGCAAGGACAGCCGCTCCTACAATGAGCAGTTCTTC

j_call: TRBJ1-2
d_call: .
clone_size: .
v_call: TRBV15
cdr3_aa: CATSRDGREYYGYTF
cdr3_nt: TGTGCCACCAGCAGAGATGGTAGGGAGTACTATGGCTACACCTTC

j_call: TRBJ2-2
d_call: .
clone_size: .
v_call: TRBV11-2
cdr3_aa: CASSFGTGGLFF
cdr3_nt: TGTGCCAGCAGCTTTGGAACCGGGGGGCTGTTTTTT

j_call: TRBJ2-3
d_call: .
clone_size: few
v_call: TRBV9
cdr3_aa: CAPKPFTDTQYF
cdr3_nt: TGTGCTCCGAAACCTTTCACAGATACGCAGTATTTT

j_call: TRBJ2-7
d_call: TRBD1
clone_size: .
v_call: TRBV24-1
cdr3_aa: CATSESTGTGYGEQYF
cdr3_nt: TGTGCCACCAGTGAGAGTACCGGGACAGGGTATGGCGAGCAGTACTTC

j_call: TRBJ2-1
d_call: .
clone_size: few
v_call: TRBV5-6
cdr3_aa: CASSLLALPYNEQFF
cdr3_nt: TGTGCCAGCAGCTTGCTAGCCCTCCCCTACAATGAGCAGTTCTTC

j_call: TRBJ2-1
d_call: .
clone_size: few
v_call: TRBV7-6
cdr3_aa: CASSPSRLDEQFF
cdr3_nt: TGTGCCAGCAGTCCTTCTCGCCTCGATGAGCAGTTCTTC

j_call: TRBJ2-6
d_call: TRBD1
clone_size: .
v_call: TRBV27
cdr3_aa: CASSFRSWGQGSSGANVLTF
cdr3_nt: TGTGCCAGCAGTTTCCGATCTTGGGGACAGGGGAGCTCTGGGGCCAACGTCCTGACTTTC

j_call: TRBJ1-1
d_call: .
clone_size: .
v_call: TRBV20-1
cdr3_aa: CSAIVNTEAFF
cdr3_nt: TGCAGTGCTATTGTGAACACTGAAGCTTTCTTT

j_call: TRBJ1-2
d_call: TRBD1
clone_size: many
v_call: TRBV27
cdr3_aa: CASSNRQGKLYGYTF
cdr3_nt: TGTGCCAGCAGTAACCGACAGGGAAAACTCTATGGCTACACCTTC

j_call: TRBJ2-7
d_call: TRBD1
clone_size: few
v_call: TRBV28
cdr3_aa: CASSLVGGQGEYEQYF
cdr3_nt: TGTGCCAGCAGTTTAGTAGGTGGACAGGGAGAATACGAGCAGTACTTC

j_call: TRBJ2-2
d_call: .
clone_size: .
v_call: TRBV12-3/TRBV12-4
cdr3_aa: CASSLKVNTGELFF
cdr3_nt: TGTGCCAGCAGTTTAAAAGTTAACACCGGGGAGCTGTTTTTT

j_call: TRBJ2-5
d_call: TRBD2
clone_size: many
v_call: TRBV12-3/TRBV12-4
cdr3_aa: CASSVLAGPVEETQYF
cdr3_nt: TGTGCCAGCAGTGTTCTAGCGGGGCCTGTGGAAGAGACCCAGTACTTC

j_call: TRBJ2-1
d_call: .
clone_size: few
v_call: TRBV5-1
cdr3_aa: CASSLDSPTWGMNEQFF
cdr3_nt: TGCGCCAGCAGCTTGGACTCTCCGACGTGGGGTATGAATGAGCAGTTCTTC

j_call: TRBJ2-3
d_call: TRBD2
clone_size: .
v_call: TRBV9
cdr3_aa: CASSDPGSGGADTQYF
cdr3_nt: TGTGCCAGCAGCGATCCCGGTAGCGGGGGGGCGGATACGCAGTATTTT

j_call: TRBJ2-1
d_call: TRBD2
clone_size: .
v_call: TRBV12-3/TRBV12-4
cdr3_aa: CASTRLAGVVISYNEQFF
cdr3_nt: TGTGCCAGCACTCGACTAGCGGGAGTTGTGATCTCCTACAATGAGCAGTTCTTC

j_call: TRBJ1-1
d_call: TRBD1
clone_size: few
v_call: TRBV15
cdr3_aa: CATSRDRALYEAFF
cdr3_nt: TGTGCCACCAGCAGGGACAGGGCCCTCTATGAAGCTTTCTTT

j_call: TRBJ1-2
d_call: TRBD1
clone_size: few
v_call: TRBV20-1
cdr3_aa: CSARDIDQGAVYGYTF
cdr3_nt: TGCAGTGCTAGAGATATAGACCAGGGGGCCGTATATGGCTACACCTTC

j_call: TRBJ1-1
d_call: .
clone_size: many
v_call: TRBV4-1
cdr3_aa: CASSQTTGKDTEAFF
cdr3_nt: TGCGCCAGCAGCCAAACGACAGGAAAGGACACTGAAGCTTTCTTT

j_call: TRBJ2-1
d_call: .
clone_size: few
v_call: TRBV7-9
cdr3_aa: CASIAGGGYNEQFF
cdr3_nt: TGTGCCAGCATAGCAGGGGGGGGGTACAATGAGCAGTTCTTC

j_call: TRBJ1-5
d_call: .
clone_size: .
v_call: TRBV28
cdr3_aa: CASSPLDTGNQPQHF
cdr3_nt: TGTGCCAGCAGCCCCCTCGACACAGGGAATCAGCCCCAGCATTTT

j_call: TRBJ2-7
d_call: .
clone_size: .
v_call: TRBV7-9
cdr3_aa: CASSIQGYEQYF
cdr3_nt: TGTGCCAGCAGCATACAGGGCTACGAGCAGTACTTC

j_call: TRBJ2-3
d_call: .
clone_size: few
v_call: TRBV12-3/TRBV12-4
cdr3_aa: CASSFSPGHTDTQYF
cdr3_nt: TGTGCCAGCAGTTTCAGTCCGGGCCACACAGATACGCAGTATTTT

j_call: TRBJ1-2
d_call: .
clone_size: .
v_call: TRBV7-8
cdr3_aa: CASSLDDGANYGYTF
cdr3_nt: TGTGCCAGCAGCTTAGACGACGGAGCTAACTATGGCTACACCTTC

j_call: TRBJ1-6
d_call: .
clone_size: .
v_call: TRBV7-9
cdr3_aa: CASRGDARVLHF
cdr3_nt: TGTGCCAGCAGGGGAGATGCACGTGTACTCCACTTT

j_call: TRBJ2-3
d_call: TRBD2
clone_size: many
v_call: TRBV20-1
cdr3_aa: CSATQTSGGPDTQYF
cdr3_nt: TGCAGTGCTACCCAGACTAGCGGGGGTCCAGATACGCAGTATTTT

j_call: TRBJ2-3
d_call: TRBD1
clone_size: .
v_call: TRBV28
cdr3_aa: CASSLEQGSLTQYF
cdr3_nt: TGTGCCAGCAGTTTAGAACAGGGGTCACTTACGCAGTATTTT

j_call: TRBJ2-3
d_call: TRBD2
clone_size: .
v_call: TRBV15
cdr3_aa: CATSGREGDTQYF
cdr3_nt: TGTGCCACCAGTGGTAGGGAGGGTGATACGCAGTATTTT

j_call: TRBJ2-1
d_call: TRBD2
clone_size: many
v_call: TRBV25-1
cdr3_aa: CASSIGLAAYNEQFF
cdr3_nt: TGTGCCAGCAGCATAGGACTAGCAGCCTACAATGAGCAGTTCTTC

j_call: TRBJ2-3
d_call: TRBD1
clone_size: .
v_call: TRBV3-1
cdr3_aa: CASSQFGQGRKTRLPDTQYF
cdr3_nt: TGTGCCAGCAGCCAATTCGGACAGGGGAGAAAGACTAGACTCCCAGATACGCAGTATTTT

j_call: TRBJ2-3
d_call: .
clone_size: few
v_call: TRBV6-5
cdr3_aa: CASSYSKLPRARTLDTQYF
cdr3_nt: TGTGCCAGCAGTTACTCGAAGCTACCCCGGGCACGAACCCTGGATACGCAGTATTTT

j_call: TRBJ2-2
d_call: TRBD2
clone_size: .
v_call: TRBV29-1
cdr3_aa: CSVDGGEGGRAHTGELFF
cdr3_nt: TGCAGCGTTGATGGGGGAGAGGGCGGGAGGGCCCACACCGGGGAGCTGTTTTTT

j_call: TRBJ1-4
d_call: .
clone_size: few
v_call: TRBV11-2
cdr3_aa: CASSPGAGAGTNEKLFF
cdr3_nt: TGTGCCAGCAGCCCAGGAGCGGGGGCAGGAACTAATGAAAAACTGTTTTTT

j_call: TRBJ2-1
d_call: TRBD2
clone_size: .
v_call: TRBV7-9
cdr3_aa: CASSPRDYPNEQFF
cdr3_nt: TGTGCCAGCAGCCCCCGGGACTACCCTAATGAGCAGTTCTTC

j_call: TRBJ2-3
d_call: TRBD2
clone_size: .
v_call: TRBV4-1
cdr3_aa: CASSQERIQAGNTDTQYF
cdr3_nt: TGCGCCAGCAGCCAAGAAAGAATTCAAGCGGGGAACACAGATACGCAGTATTTT

j_call: TRBJ2-7
d_call: .
clone_size: many
v_call: TRBV3-1
cdr3_aa: CASSQDPYEQYF
cdr3_nt: TGTGCCAGCAGCCAAGACCCGTACGAGCAGTACTTC

j_call: TRBJ2-1
d_call: TRBD2
clone_size: .
v_call: TRBV7-8
cdr3_aa: CASSLGGGGPSEQFF
cdr3_nt: TGTGCCAGCAGCTTAGGAGGCGGGGGGCCGAGTGAGCAGTTCTTC

j_call: TRBJ2-7
d_call: .
clone_size: many
v_call: TRBV20-1
cdr3_aa: CSAPPLGTDGSYEQYF
cdr3_nt: TGCAGTGCTCCCCCTCTAGGAACAGACGGCTCCTACGAGCAGTACTTC

j_call: TRBJ2-5
d_call: TRBD2
clone_size: few
v_call: TRBV7-6
cdr3_aa: CASSLRGSGEETQYF
cdr3_nt: TGTGCCAGCAGCTTACGCGGGAGTGGGGAAGAGACCCAGTACTTC

j_call: TRBJ2-1
d_call: .
clone_size: few
v_call: TRBV24-1
cdr3_aa: CATSDRGDEQFF
cdr3_nt: TGTGCCACCAGTGATAGAGGAGATGAGCAGTTCTTC

j_call: TRBJ1-6
d_call: .
clone_size: .
v_call: TRBV9
cdr3_aa: CASSVGGETPLHF
cdr3_nt: TGTGCCAGCAGCGTAGGAGGAGAAACACCCCTCCACTTT

j_call: TRBJ2-5
d_call: .
clone_size: .
v_call: TRBV4-1
cdr3_aa: CASSQDVPGVYQGETQYF
cdr3_nt: TGCGCCAGCAGCCAAGACGTGCCCGGGGTTTACCAGGGAGAGACCCAGTACTTC